These 14 T cell receptor beta chains came from one sample sequenced in a study of T cell changes during pregnancy in multiple sclerosis. The data were produced by immunoSEQ multiplex PCR, yet TCRdb's version contains in-frame clones alone and is incomplete. The repertoire holds roughly 89,000 clones, with approximately 95% as singletons. Sequencing was performed on peripheral blood, taken in the first trimester of pregnancy. All receptors derive from a female donor with multiple sclerosis, enrolled in a pregnancy study.

The chain has TRBV5-4 and TRBJ1-2, with D perhaps matching TRBD1 (5 bases). V lost 4 bases to trimming and J lost 1 base, with 11 bases between them. The germline V gene encodes CDR1 SGHNT and CDR2 YYREEE (reference sequence). The CDR3 is 14 residues long. CDR3 DNA sequence: TGTGCCAGCAGCCCGACGGGGGGTAACTATGGCTACACCTTC. Protein: CASSPTGGNYGYTF.

The rearrangement uses TRBV10-2 and TRBJ1-1; D is unclear. V lost 8 bases and J 5 bases, leaving 9 bases between the germline ends. Germline values: CDR1 WSHSY, CDR2 SAAADI. The CDR3 is made up of 11 amino acids. This CDR3 reads CASQIGTEAFF. The CDR3 DNA sequence: TGCGCCAGCCAAATCGGGACTGAAGCTTTCTTT.

V is TRBV7-6 and J is TRBJ1-2; a possible D gene is TRBD1 (5 bases). Germline V gene sequence: CDR1 SGHVS, CDR2 FNYEAQ. The CDR3 is 14 amino acids. Trimming took 5 bases from V and 8 from J, leaving 18 bases between them. The CDR3 protein is CASSPAGGIWGYTF. For the CDR3, the DNA is TGTGCCAGCAGCCCCGCCGGGGGGATTTGGGGCTACACCTTC.

The rearrangement joins TRBV7-9 to TRBJ2-1, with D possibly matching TRBD2 (5 bases). The CDR3 totals 14 residues. V lost 0 bases and J 8 bases, leaving 11 bases between the germline ends. Germline V gives CDR1 SEHNR, CDR2 FQNEAQ (reference sequence). CDR3 sequence: CASSLALRVHEQFF. In DNA form, the CDR3 reads TGTGCCAGCAGCTTAGCCCTGAGGGTTCATGAGCAGTTCTTC.

The rearrangement joins TRBV29-1 to TRBJ2-5; tentatively, D is TRBD1 (5 bases). Trimming cost V 2 bases and J 1 base, with 5 bases left between them. Looked up from germline, CDR1 is SQVTM and CDR2 is ANQGSEA. There are 12 residues in the CDR3. Here the CDR3 DNA reads TGCAGCGTTGAACAGGGCCAAGAGACCCAGTACTTC. This gives the protein CSVEQGQETQYF.

The V and J genes are TRBV21-1 and TRBJ2-7; the listed D gene, TRBD1, was not tested against the DNA. TRBV21-1 is labeled a pseudogene. CDR3 length: 15 residues. The CDR3 DNA sequence: TGTGCCAGCTGCAAGAAAGACAGGACAGACTACGAGCAGTACTTC. Protein product: CASCKKDRTDYEQYF.

CDR3 protein: CASSLGQGVSPLHF. The CDR3 coding sequence is TGTGCCAGCAGCCTCGGACAGGGAGTTTCACCCCTCCACTTT. The rearrangement joins TRBV5-6 to TRBJ1-6; TRBD1 agrees at 8 bases. Germline V gene lookup returns CDR1 SGHDT and CDR2 YYEEEE. The CDR3 is made up of 14 amino acids. The V gene end was trimmed by 4 bases and the J gene end by 9 bases; junction bases not matched to a gene: 6. The full variable domain, with the rest looked up from reference TRBV5-6 and TRBJ1-6, is DAGVTQSPTHLIKTRGQQVTLRCSPKSGHDTVSWYQQALGQGPQFIFQYYEEEERQRGNFPDRFSGHQFPNYSSELNVNALLLGDSALYLCASSLGQGVSPLHFGNGTRLTVT.

CDR3 in amino acids: CASNQAGRNEQYF. CDR3 bases: TGTGCCAGCAATCAGGCGGGGCGCAACGAGCAGTACTTC. This chain uses TRBV6-5 with TRBJ2-7; a weak D match, TRBD2 (6 bases). There are 13 residues in the CDR3. Germline assignment: CDR1 MNHEY and CDR2 SVGAGI. The V end lost 7 bases, the J end lost 5 bases, and 15 bases lay between the germline ends.

This clone occurred once. The rearrangement uses TRBV10-3 and TRBJ1-1; D unresolved. CDR1 ENHRY and CDR2 SYGVKD come from the germline V gene. The CDR3 is made up of 14 amino acids. With 5 bases removed from V and 1 base from J, the gap between germline ends came to 11 bases. The CDR3 reads CAISSQVGNTEAFF. DNA of the CDR3: TGTGCCATCAGTTCCCAGGTCGGGAACACTGAAGCTTTCTTT.

This chain links TRBV5-8 with TRBJ1-1; D gene unclear. The CDR3 consists of 11 residues. Germline CDR1 is SGHTS and CDR2 is YDEGEE. The CDR3 is CANHGFTEAFF. The DNA for the CDR3 is TGTGCAAACCACGGGTTCACTGAAGCTTTCTTT.

The rearrangement joins TRBV9 to TRBJ1-2; no clear D gene. Trimming cost V 0 bases and J 0 bases, with 6 bases left between them. CDR3 length equals 14 residues. In germline, CDR1 is SGDLS, CDR2 YYNGEE. The CDR3 DNA is TGTGCCAGCAGCGTAGTGGGAGCTAACTATGGCTACACCTTC. It codes for CASSVVGANYGYTF.

In this sample, this clone is medium-sized (0.01 to 0.1%). The chain employs TRBV27 and TRBJ2-7; TRBD2 aligns across 8 bases. The CDR3 extends over 16 amino acids. The V gene end was trimmed by 5 bases and the J gene end by 6 bases; junction bases not matched to a gene: 15. The V gene's germline CDR1 is MNHEY and CDR2 SMNVEV (reference sequence). In DNA, the CDR3 is TGTGCCAGCAGTCCGATCCGGGGGGGGCGGAATCGCGAGCAGTACTTC. Encoded protein: CASSPIRGGRNREQYF.

V and J are TRBV5-5 and TRBJ2-3, with TRBD2 matching 9 bases. V trimming: 2 bases; J trimming: 3 bases; junction bases outside the gene matches: 7. The CDR3 length is 16 residues. The germline V gene encodes CDR1 SGHKS and CDR2 YYEKEE (reference sequence). CDR3 protein: CASSLIGGGATDTQYF. The CDR3 DNA follows: TGTGCCAGCAGCTTAATTGGCGGGGGGGCTACAGATACGCAGTATTTT.

The chain employs TRBV4-1 and TRBJ2-1; 7 nucleotides line up with TRBD2. Germline CDR1 is MGHRA and CDR2 is YSYEKL. This CDR3 comprises 13 residues. The ends lost 2 bases at V and 10 bases at J; junction bases unmatched: 5. The CDR3: CASSQLGGGEQFF. The CDR3 DNA follows: TGCGCCAGCAGCCAATTGGGGGGAGGGGAGCAGTTCTTC.